The present entry profiles one T cell receptor beta chain with its context. Its antigen is currently unknown. The data belong to a study of cytomegalovirus exposure and HLA in healthy donors. The study ran its PCR with 60 Vbeta and 13 Jbeta primers. Produced via immunoSEQ multiplex PCR; TCRdb's table is partial and in-frame only. The profile covers 190,000 or so clones, with around 86% appearing a single time and about 1.6% taken by the ten largest. Regarding the study as a whole: Near-uniform donor sequencing depth was presumed by presence/absence analyses. Earlier analysis yielded a pattern in which most TCR beta V segments were productive about 87% or about 30% of the time.

Trimming stripped 2 bases from V and 7 bases from J, with 12 bases between. CDR3 length: 14 residues. Germline CDR1 and CDR2: MGHRA and YSYEKL. The chain has TRBV4-1 and TRBJ1-5; D perhaps matches TRBD1 (5 bases). The sample taken for sequencing was PBMCs. The clonotype comes from a man aged 45-65 years in good health and CMV-seronegative. The CDR3 DNA reads as TGCGCCAGCAGCCAAATACAGGCAGGCCAGCCCCAGCATTTT. It codes for CASSQIQAGQPQHF.